These T cell receptor beta chains were read from a single sample in a study of post-analysis software for immune sequencing data. A single record per CDR3 protein comes from TCRdb applying MiXCR to the PCR reads. The sample lists approximately 460,000 distinct CDR3 sequences, around 40% seen once, with about 12% in the top ten. The specimen sequenced was blood. The receptors were sampled from a girl aged 10 to 17 with multiple sclerosis. Each CDR3 is given with its conserved first and last residue. The order of the fields is J gene, V gene, D gene, clone size, CDR3 protein. The D gene is left open where the match is weak. Some rows have no size entry. The others give once, few or many, or a class for an expanded clone.

j_call: -
v_call: TRBV28
d_call: TRBD2
clone_size: -
cdr3_aa: CASKVILAGGYEQYF

j_call: TRBJ2-7
v_call: TRBV6-1
d_call: TRBD2
clone_size: -
cdr3_aa: CASSWTSGPYEQYF

j_call: TRBJ2-7
v_call: TRBV20-1
d_call: TRBD2
clone_size: few
cdr3_aa: CSASGSGDSYEQYF

j_call: TRBJ2-3
v_call: TRBV9
d_call: TRBD2
clone_size: -
cdr3_aa: CASSAGLAGVKDTQYF

j_call: TRBJ1-5
v_call: TRBV20-1
d_call: -
clone_size: -
cdr3_aa: CSASTDPGEFNQPQHF

j_call: TRBJ2-1
v_call: TRBV20-1
d_call: TRBD2
clone_size: -
cdr3_aa: CSARPSTSVSYNEQFF

j_call: TRBJ1-6
v_call: TRBV12-3/TRBV12-4
d_call: -
clone_size: few
cdr3_aa: CASNPSGAGNSPLHF

j_call: TRBJ2-3
v_call: TRBV9
d_call: -
clone_size: -
cdr3_aa: CASSVPSGDTQYF

j_call: TRBJ2-3
v_call: TRBV4-2
d_call: TRBD2
clone_size: -
cdr3_aa: CASSQERATSGRNTQYF

j_call: TRBJ2-3
v_call: TRBV7-3
d_call: -
clone_size: -
cdr3_aa: CASSLVRQSGPDTQYF

j_call: TRBJ1-2
v_call: TRBV28
d_call: TRBD1
clone_size: -
cdr3_aa: CASSLGGTEGNGYTF

j_call: TRBJ2-7
v_call: TRBV28
d_call: TRBD1
clone_size: -
cdr3_aa: CASSFAQGGYEQYF

j_call: TRBJ1-6
v_call: TRBV12-3/TRBV12-4
d_call: -
clone_size: few
cdr3_aa: CASSLAWQGGSPLHF

j_call: TRBJ2-3
v_call: TRBV14
d_call: -
clone_size: -
cdr3_aa: CASSQQLPRADTQYF

j_call: TRBJ2-3
v_call: TRBV2
d_call: TRBD2
clone_size: -
cdr3_aa: CASRGGPSTDTQYF

j_call: TRBJ1-2
v_call: TRBV29-1
d_call: TRBD1
clone_size: -
cdr3_aa: CSVGGQGSYGYTF

j_call: TRBJ2-5
v_call: TRBV24-1
d_call: TRBD1
clone_size: few
cdr3_aa: CATSDGTGGETQYF

j_call: TRBJ1-6
v_call: TRBV4-1
d_call: TRBD1
clone_size: few
cdr3_aa: CASSQEVGQGFSYNSPLHF

j_call: TRBJ1-2
v_call: TRBV20-1
d_call: TRBD1
clone_size: -
cdr3_aa: CSAFRDSEYGCTF

j_call: TRBJ1-1
v_call: TRBV7-2
d_call: -
clone_size: few
cdr3_aa: CASSLWENTEAFF

j_call: TRBJ2-1
v_call: TRBV29-1
d_call: TRBD1
clone_size: -
cdr3_aa: CSVIKDRDGEQFF

j_call: TRBJ2-3
v_call: TRBV7-2
d_call: -
clone_size: many
cdr3_aa: CASSTSTADTQYF

j_call: TRBJ2-3
v_call: TRBV7-9
d_call: TRBD1
clone_size: few
cdr3_aa: CASSLAGTGGTDTQYF

j_call: TRBJ1-2
v_call: TRBV4-1
d_call: -
clone_size: -
cdr3_aa: CASSQAGQYYGYTF

j_call: TRBJ1-2
v_call: TRBV7-2
d_call: TRBD1
clone_size: -
cdr3_aa: CASSLNPGQGSDGYTF

j_call: TRBJ1-2
v_call: TRBV5-1
d_call: -
clone_size: -
cdr3_aa: CASSVPPPNGHNYGYTF

j_call: TRBJ2-1
v_call: TRBV18
d_call: TRBD1
clone_size: many
cdr3_aa: CASSQTRQGSGSYNEQFF

j_call: TRBJ2-5
v_call: TRBV28
d_call: -
clone_size: -
cdr3_aa: CASSTIRVPQETQYF

j_call: TRBJ2-7
v_call: TRBV27
d_call: -
clone_size: -
cdr3_aa: CASSFGRESEQYF

j_call: TRBJ1-4
v_call: TRBV25-1
d_call: TRBD1
clone_size: -
cdr3_aa: CASSESPDRDNEKLFF

j_call: TRBJ1-2
v_call: TRBV29-1
d_call: -
clone_size: few
cdr3_aa: CSVDADRANYGYTF

j_call: -
v_call: TRBV20-1
d_call: -
clone_size: -
cdr3_aa: CSATPGSKIYEQYF

j_call: TRBJ1-1
v_call: TRBV5-5
d_call: -
clone_size: -
cdr3_aa: CASSLVIAVTEAFF

j_call: TRBJ2-3
v_call: TRBV2
d_call: TRBD2
clone_size: -
cdr3_aa: CASSSPGLAVFRFTDTQYF

j_call: TRBJ2-7
v_call: TRBV7-8
d_call: -
clone_size: -
cdr3_aa: CASSLALGTGYHEQYF

j_call: TRBJ2-7
v_call: TRBV6-6
d_call: -
clone_size: -
cdr3_aa: CASSPKGGDEQYF

j_call: TRBJ1-1
v_call: TRBV27
d_call: -
clone_size: -
cdr3_aa: CASSYTVPNTEAFF

j_call: TRBJ2-4
v_call: TRBV4-2
d_call: -
clone_size: few
cdr3_aa: CASSQEALAKNIQYF

j_call: TRBJ2-5
v_call: TRBV12-3/TRBV12-4
d_call: -
clone_size: many
cdr3_aa: CASSLGLVKETQYF

j_call: TRBJ1-5
v_call: TRBV5-5
d_call: -
clone_size: -
cdr3_aa: CASSLRTQGSNQPQHF

j_call: TRBJ2-3
v_call: TRBV9
d_call: TRBD1
clone_size: few
cdr3_aa: CASSVGVGTGEDTQYF

j_call: TRBJ2-1
v_call: TRBV20-1
d_call: TRBD2
clone_size: few
cdr3_aa: CSAPESLAGEQFF

j_call: TRBJ2-1
v_call: TRBV29-1
d_call: -
clone_size: once
cdr3_aa: CSVGARGAYEQFF

j_call: TRBJ2-1
v_call: TRBV20-1
d_call: -
clone_size: few
cdr3_aa: CSAGAAGRVENEQFF

j_call: TRBJ2-4
v_call: TRBV10-3
d_call: TRBD1
clone_size: -
cdr3_aa: CAISSQGAAKNIQYF

j_call: TRBJ1-2
v_call: TRBV29-1
d_call: TRBD1
clone_size: -
cdr3_aa: CSSRDRGYGYTF

j_call: TRBJ2-4
v_call: TRBV11-2
d_call: -
clone_size: few
cdr3_aa: CASSLDRRDRGNIQYF

j_call: TRBJ2-1
v_call: TRBV6-5
d_call: TRBD1
clone_size: -
cdr3_aa: CASSLLRDRGVYEQFF

j_call: TRBJ1-5
v_call: TRBV10-3
d_call: -
clone_size: once
cdr3_aa: CAISEGRGAPSNQPQHF

j_call: TRBJ2-1
v_call: TRBV28
d_call: -
clone_size: -
cdr3_aa: CASTRLEGNNEQFF

j_call: TRBJ2-5
v_call: TRBV12-3/TRBV12-4
d_call: -
clone_size: -
cdr3_aa: CASSRRTRESQETQYF